These 5 T cell receptor beta chains came from one sample sequenced in a study of cytomegalovirus exposure and HLA in healthy donors. The PCR had 60 Vbeta and 13 Jbeta primers. This table comes from immunoSEQ multiplex PCR, and its TCRdb copy is limited to in-frame clones, with some not included. This sample yields roughly 130,000 clones, of which around 80% are seen a single time; 1% to 1.5% belongs to the top ten. The sequenced sample was PBMCs. These receptors all stem from a male donor in good health and CMV-seropositive.

This chain joins TRBV13 and TRBJ2-7; 15 bases align to TRBD2. V dropped 6 bases and J dropped 1; count of bases not matched to a gene: 7. The CDR3 contains 17 residues. CDR1 is PRHDT, CDR2 FYEKMQ, per germline (reference sequence). The DNA for the CDR3 is TGTGCCAGCAGGGGACTAGCGGGAGGTTCCGGTTCCTACGAGCAGTACTTC. Encoded protein: CASRGLAGGSGSYEQYF.

V usage is TRBV25-1 and J usage is TRBJ2-5, with a possible D match to TRBD2 (5 bases). The J call may be mistaken, given a closer DNA end match to TRBJ2-7. Per the germline V gene, CDR1 is MGHDK and CDR2 is SYGVNS. CDR3 length: 14 amino acids. The CDR3 DNA sequence: TGTGCCAGCAGCTCCCGGGATTTTCCCTACGAGCAGTACTTC. Translated: CASSSRDFPYEQYF.

The V and J genes are TRBV6-5 and TRBJ1-3; D is ambiguous. There are 16 residues in the CDR3. Trimming shortened V by 0 bases and J by 0 bases, and 9 bases separated the two germline ends. Germline V gene sequence: CDR1 MNHEY, CDR2 SVGAGI. The CDR3 DNA follows: TGTGCCAGCAGTTACTCGTCGTCGTACTCTGGAAACACCATATATTTT. Translation: CASSYSSSYSGNTIYF.

CDR3 amino acids: CASSFSGRGNYNEQFF. The CDR3 DNA sequence: TGTGCCAGCAGTTTTAGCGGGAGGGGGAACTACAATGAGCAGTTCTTC. The chain carries TRBV27 and TRBJ2-1, with 11 bases lining up with TRBD2. The ends lost 3 bases at V and 3 bases at J; junction bases unmatched: 4. Germline lookup yields CDR1 MNHEY and CDR2 SMNVEV (reference sequence). This CDR3 has 16 amino acids.

This rearrangement joins TRBV25-1 to TRBJ2-7, with D hard to call. Germline-derived CDR1 and CDR2 are MGHDK and SYGVNS. V was clipped by 4 bases and J by 3 bases, with 4 bases between them. CDR3 length equals 11 residues. In DNA, the CDR3 is TGTGCCAGCAGTGGTTACTACGAGCAGTACTTC. Translated, it gives CASSGYYEQYF.